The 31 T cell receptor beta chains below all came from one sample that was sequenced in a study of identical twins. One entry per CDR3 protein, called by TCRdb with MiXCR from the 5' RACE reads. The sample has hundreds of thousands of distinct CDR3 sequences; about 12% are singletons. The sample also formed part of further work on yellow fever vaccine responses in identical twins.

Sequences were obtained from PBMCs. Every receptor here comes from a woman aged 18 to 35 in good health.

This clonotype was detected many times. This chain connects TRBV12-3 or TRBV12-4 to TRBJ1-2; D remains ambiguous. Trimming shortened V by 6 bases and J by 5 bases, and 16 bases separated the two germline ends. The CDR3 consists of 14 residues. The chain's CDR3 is CASRPNSVLYGYTF. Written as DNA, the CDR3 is TGTGCCAGCAGACCGAACAGTGTCCTTTATGGCTACACCTTC.

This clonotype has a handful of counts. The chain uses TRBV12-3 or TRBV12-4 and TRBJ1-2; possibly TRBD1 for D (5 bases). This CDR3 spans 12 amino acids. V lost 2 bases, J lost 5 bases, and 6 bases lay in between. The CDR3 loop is CASSLPGYGYTF. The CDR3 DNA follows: TGTGCCAGCAGTTTACCAGGGTATGGCTACACCTTC.

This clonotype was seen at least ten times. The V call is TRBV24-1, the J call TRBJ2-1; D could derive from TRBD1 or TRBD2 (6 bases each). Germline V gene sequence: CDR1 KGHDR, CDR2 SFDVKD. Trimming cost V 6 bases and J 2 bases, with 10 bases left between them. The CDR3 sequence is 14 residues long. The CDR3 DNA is TGTGCCACCAGTACGGAGGGGGCCTACAATGAGCAGTTCTTC. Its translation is CATSTEGAYNEQFF.

CDR3 sequence (DNA): TGTGCCAGCAGCTTAACGGCAGGGAATGGCTACACCTTC. Its protein product is CASSLTAGNGYTF. The chain employs TRBV7-9 and TRBJ1-2; the D gene is possibly TRBD1 (5 bases). There are 13 residues in the CDR3. V lost 2 bases and J 6 bases, leaving 10 bases between the germline ends. Germline CDR1 reads SEHNR; CDR2 reads FQNEAQ (reference sequence).

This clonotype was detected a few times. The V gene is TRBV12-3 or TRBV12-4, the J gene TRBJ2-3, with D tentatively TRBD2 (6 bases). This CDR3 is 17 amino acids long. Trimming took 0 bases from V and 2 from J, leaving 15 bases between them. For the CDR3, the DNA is TGTGCCAGCAGTTTAGCTGGTCTCGGGAGTTCCACAGATACGCAGTATTTT. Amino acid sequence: CASSLAGLGSSTDTQYF.

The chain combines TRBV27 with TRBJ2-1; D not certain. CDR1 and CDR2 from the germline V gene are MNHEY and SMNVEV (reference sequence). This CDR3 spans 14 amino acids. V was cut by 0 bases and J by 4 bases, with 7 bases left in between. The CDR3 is CASSLSFPYNEQFF. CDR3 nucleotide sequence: TGTGCCAGCAGTTTATCGTTCCCATACAATGAGCAGTTCTTC.

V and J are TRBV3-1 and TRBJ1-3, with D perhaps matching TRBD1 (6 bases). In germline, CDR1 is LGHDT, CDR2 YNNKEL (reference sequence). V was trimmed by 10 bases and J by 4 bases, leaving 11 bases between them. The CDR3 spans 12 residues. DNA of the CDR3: TGTGCCACCTGGGACACCGGAAACACCATATATTTT. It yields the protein CATWDTGNTIYF.

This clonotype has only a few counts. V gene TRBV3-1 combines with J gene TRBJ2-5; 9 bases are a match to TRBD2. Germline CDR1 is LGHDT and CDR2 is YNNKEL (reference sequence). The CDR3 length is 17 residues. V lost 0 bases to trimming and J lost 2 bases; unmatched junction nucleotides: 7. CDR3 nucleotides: TGTGCCAGCAGCCAAGACCTCTCTCTAGCGGGACAAGAGACCCAGTACTTC. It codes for CASSQDLSLAGQETQYF.

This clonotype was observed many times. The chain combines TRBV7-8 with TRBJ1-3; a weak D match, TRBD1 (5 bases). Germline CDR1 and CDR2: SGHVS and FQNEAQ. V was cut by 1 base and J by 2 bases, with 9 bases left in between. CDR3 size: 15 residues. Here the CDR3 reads CASSLEGTAGNTIYF. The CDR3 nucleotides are TGTGCCAGCAGCTTAGAAGGGACGGCTGGAAACACCATATATTTT.

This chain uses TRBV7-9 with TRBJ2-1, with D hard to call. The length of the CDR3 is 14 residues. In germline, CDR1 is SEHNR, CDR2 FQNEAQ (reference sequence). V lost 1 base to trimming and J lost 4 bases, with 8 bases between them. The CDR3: CASSLDHSYNEQFF. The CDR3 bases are TGTGCCAGCAGCTTAGATCATTCGTACAATGAGCAGTTCTTC.

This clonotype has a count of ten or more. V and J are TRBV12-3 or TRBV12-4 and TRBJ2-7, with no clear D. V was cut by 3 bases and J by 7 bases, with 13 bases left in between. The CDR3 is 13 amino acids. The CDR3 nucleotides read TGTGCCAGCAGTTTGGGCCAGGCTTTGGAGCAGTACTTC. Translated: CASSLGQALEQYF.

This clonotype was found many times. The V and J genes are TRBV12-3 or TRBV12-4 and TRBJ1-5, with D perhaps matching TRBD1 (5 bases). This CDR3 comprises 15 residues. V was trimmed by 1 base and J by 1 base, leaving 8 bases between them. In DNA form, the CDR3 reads TGTGCCAGCAGTTTAGGGCCAGGGAGCAATCAGCCCCAGCATTTT. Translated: CASSLGPGSNQPQHF.

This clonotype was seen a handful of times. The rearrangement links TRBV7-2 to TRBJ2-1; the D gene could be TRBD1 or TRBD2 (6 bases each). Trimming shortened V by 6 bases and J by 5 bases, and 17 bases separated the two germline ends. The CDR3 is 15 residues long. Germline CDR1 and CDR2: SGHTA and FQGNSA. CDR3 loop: CASRGGLRRDNEQFF. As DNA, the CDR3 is TGTGCCAGCAGAGGGGGACTTCGGAGAGACAATGAGCAGTTCTTC.

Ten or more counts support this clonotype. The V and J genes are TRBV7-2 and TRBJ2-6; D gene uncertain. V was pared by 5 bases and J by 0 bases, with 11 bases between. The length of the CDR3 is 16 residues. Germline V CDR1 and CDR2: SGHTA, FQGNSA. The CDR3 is CASSPRRGSGANVLTF. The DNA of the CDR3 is TGTGCCAGCAGCCCCCGTAGAGGCTCTGGGGCCAACGTCCTGACTTTC. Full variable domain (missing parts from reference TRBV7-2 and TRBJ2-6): GAGVSQSPSNKVTEKGKDVELRCDPISGHTALYWYRQSLGQGLEFLIYFQGNSAPDKSGLPSDRFSAERTGGSVSTLTIQRTQQEDSAVYLCASSPRRGSGANVLTFGAGSRLTVL.

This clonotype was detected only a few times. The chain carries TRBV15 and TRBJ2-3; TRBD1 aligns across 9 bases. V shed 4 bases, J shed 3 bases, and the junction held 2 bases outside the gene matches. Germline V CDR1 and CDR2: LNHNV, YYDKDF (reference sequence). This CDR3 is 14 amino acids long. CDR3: CATSKQGATDTQYF. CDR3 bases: TGTGCCACCAGCAAACAGGGGGCAACAGATACGCAGTATTTT.

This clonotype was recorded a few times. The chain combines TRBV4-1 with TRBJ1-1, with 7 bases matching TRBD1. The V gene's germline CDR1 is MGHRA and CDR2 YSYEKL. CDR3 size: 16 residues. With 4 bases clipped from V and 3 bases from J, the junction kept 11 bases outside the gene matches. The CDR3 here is CASSPQGQAADTEAFF. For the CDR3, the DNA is TGCGCCAGCAGCCCTCAAGGACAGGCCGCGGACACTGAAGCTTTCTTT.

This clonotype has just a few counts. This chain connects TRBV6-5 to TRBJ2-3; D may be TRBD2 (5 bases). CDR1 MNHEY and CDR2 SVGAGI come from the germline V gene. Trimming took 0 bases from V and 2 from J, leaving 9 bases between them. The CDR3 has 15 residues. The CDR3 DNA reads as TGTGCCAGCAGTTACTCTCCTAGCTTCACAGATACGCAGTATTTT. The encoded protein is CASSYSPSFTDTQYF.

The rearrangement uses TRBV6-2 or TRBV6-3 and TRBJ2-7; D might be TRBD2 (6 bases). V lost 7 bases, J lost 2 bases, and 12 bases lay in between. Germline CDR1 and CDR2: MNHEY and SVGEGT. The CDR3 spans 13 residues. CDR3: CASKPGATYEQYF. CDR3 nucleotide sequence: TGTGCCAGCAAACCGGGAGCTACCTACGAGCAGTACTTC.

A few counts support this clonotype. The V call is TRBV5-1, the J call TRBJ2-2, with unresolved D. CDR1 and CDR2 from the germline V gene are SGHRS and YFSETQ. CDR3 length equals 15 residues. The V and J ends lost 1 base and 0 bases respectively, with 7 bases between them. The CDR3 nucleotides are TGCGCCAGCAGCTTGCCGGAAGCGAACACCGGGGAGCTGTTTTTT. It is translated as CASSLPEANTGELFF.

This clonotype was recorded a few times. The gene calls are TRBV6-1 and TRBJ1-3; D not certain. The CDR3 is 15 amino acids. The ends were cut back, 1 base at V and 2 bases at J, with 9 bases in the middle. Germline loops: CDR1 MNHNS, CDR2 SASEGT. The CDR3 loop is CASSEGVRPGNTIYF. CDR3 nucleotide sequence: TGTGCCAGCAGTGAAGGGGTTCGACCTGGAAACACCATATATTTT.

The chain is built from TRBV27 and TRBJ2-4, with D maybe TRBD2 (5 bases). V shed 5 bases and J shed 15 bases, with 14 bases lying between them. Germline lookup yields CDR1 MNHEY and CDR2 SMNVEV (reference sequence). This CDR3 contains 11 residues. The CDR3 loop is CASSPLGGSYF. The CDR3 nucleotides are TGTGCCAGCAGTCCTCTAGGCGGGTCGTACTTC.

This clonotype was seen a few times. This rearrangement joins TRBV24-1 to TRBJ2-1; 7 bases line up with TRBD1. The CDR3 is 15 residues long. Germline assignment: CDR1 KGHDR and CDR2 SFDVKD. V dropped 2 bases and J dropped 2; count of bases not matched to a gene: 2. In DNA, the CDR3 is TGTGCCACCAGTGATTCAGGGGGAACCTACAATGAGCAGTTCTTC. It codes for CATSDSGGTYNEQFF.

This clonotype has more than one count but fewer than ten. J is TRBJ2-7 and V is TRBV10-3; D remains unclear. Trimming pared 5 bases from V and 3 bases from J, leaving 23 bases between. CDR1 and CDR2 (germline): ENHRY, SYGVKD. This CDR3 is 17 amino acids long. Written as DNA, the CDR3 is TGTGCCATCAGTATAAGGGTTTACATGCGACCGAACTACGAGCAGTACGTC. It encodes CAISIRVYMRPNYEQYV.

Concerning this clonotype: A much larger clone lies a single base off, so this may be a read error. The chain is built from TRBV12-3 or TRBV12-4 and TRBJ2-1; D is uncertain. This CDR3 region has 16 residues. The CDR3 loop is CASSLTGLSSYSEQFF. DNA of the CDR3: TGTGCCAGCAGTTTAACTGGTCTTAGCTCCTACAGTGAGCAGTTCTTC.

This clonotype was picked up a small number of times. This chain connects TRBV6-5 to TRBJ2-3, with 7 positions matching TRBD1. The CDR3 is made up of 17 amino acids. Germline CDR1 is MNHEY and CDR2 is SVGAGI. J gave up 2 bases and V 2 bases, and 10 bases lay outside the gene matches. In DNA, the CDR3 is TGTGCCAGCAGTTACCGAATACTGGACAGGATCACAGATACGCAGTATTTT. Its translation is CASSYRILDRITDTQYF.

The CDR3 nucleotides are TGTGCCAGCAGCCAAGGGAGCAGGCCTCAGCCCCAGCATTTT. This translates into CASSQGSRPQPQHF. The gene calls are TRBV3-1 and TRBJ1-5, with no clear D. V lost 1 base, J lost 6 bases, and 10 bases lay in between. Germline V CDR1 and CDR2: LGHDT, YNNKEL (reference sequence). The CDR3 runs to 14 residues.

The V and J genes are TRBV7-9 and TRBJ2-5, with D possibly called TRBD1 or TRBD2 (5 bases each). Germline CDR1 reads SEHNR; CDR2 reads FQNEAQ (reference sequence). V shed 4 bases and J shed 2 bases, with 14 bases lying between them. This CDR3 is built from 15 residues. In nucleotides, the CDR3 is TGTGCCAGCAGCTCACCCCACTGGGGGCAAGAGACCCAGTACTTC. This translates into CASSSPHWGQETQYF.

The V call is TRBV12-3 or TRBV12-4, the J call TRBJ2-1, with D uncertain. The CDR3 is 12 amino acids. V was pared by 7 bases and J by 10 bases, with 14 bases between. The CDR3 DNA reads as TGTGCCAGCAACCTGGGTGTCGGGGAGCAGTTCTTC. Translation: CASNLGVGEQFF.

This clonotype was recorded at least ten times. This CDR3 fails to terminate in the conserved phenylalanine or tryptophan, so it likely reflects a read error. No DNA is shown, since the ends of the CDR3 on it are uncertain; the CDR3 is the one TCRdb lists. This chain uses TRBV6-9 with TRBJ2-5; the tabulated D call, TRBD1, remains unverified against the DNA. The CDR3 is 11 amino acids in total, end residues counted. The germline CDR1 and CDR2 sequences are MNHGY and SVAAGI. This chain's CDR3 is CASSTIRGPVP.

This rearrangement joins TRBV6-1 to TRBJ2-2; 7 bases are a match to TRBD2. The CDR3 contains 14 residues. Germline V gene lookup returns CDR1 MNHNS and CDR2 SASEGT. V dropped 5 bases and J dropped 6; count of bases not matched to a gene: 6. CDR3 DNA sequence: TGTGCCAGCAGTCTGGGACTATACGCCGGGGAGCTGTTTTTT. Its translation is CASSLGLYAGELFF.

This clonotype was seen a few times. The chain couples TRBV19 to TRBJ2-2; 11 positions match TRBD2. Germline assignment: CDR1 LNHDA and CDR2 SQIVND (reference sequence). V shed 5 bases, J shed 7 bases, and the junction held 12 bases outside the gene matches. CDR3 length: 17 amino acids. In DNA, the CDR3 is TGTGCCAGTAGTCCACGCACTAGCGGGAGTGGGGTCGGGGAGCTGTTTTTT. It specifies CASSPRTSGSGVGELFF.